The 22 T cell receptor beta chains reported below all come from one sample, sequenced in a study of the immune and genomic landscape of osteosarcoma. Data came from immunoSEQ multiplex PCR; TCRdb stores just in-frame clones and leaves some out. The table shows approximately 1,300 clones, with about 80% occurring only once. What was sequenced was primary tumor tissue from the femur. Every receptor here comes from a man under 40 with osteosarcoma.

The chain recombines TRBV6-6 with TRBJ2-3, with D perhaps being TRBD1 or TRBD2 (5 bases each). Between the trimmed V and J ends, which lost 9 bases and 6 bases, there was a span of 19 bases. The CDR3 is made up of 14 amino acids. Germline V gives CDR1 MNHNY, CDR2 SVGAGI (reference sequence). The CDR3 DNA follows: TGTGCCAGTTCTGAGGCACCGGGGCCCGATACGCAGTATTTT. It codes for CASSEAPGPDTQYF.

The chain uses TRBV29-1 and TRBJ1-2; D not resolved. The germline V gene has CDR1 SQVTM and CDR2 ANQGSEA. The CDR3 loop spans 15 amino acids. Trimming took off 5 bases at V and 8 bases at J, with 24 bases between the two ends. CDR3 nucleotides: TGCAGCGTTCTAGGGATCGACCGGAGGTCGGGGGGCTACACCTTC. This gives the protein CSVLGIDRRSGGYTF.

V is TRBV5-1 and J is TRBJ2-3; no firm D call. V dropped 0 bases and J dropped 2 bases, with 7 bases sitting between them. Per germline, CDR1 SGHRS and CDR2 YFSETQ. The CDR3 runs 14 residues. The CDR3, as DNA: TGCGCCAGCAGCTTGGCCCAGTCCACAGATACGCAGTATTTT. Protein sequence: CASSLAQSTDTQYF.

The J gene is TRBJ1-3, the V gene TRBV28; D possibly corresponds to TRBD1 (6 bases). The germline CDR1 and CDR2 sequences are MDHEN and SYDVKM. V lost 10 bases and J lost 2, with 18 bases in between. CDR3 length equals 15 residues. CDR3 protein: CATRTGAGAGNTIYF. For the CDR3, the DNA is TGTGCCACCCGTACCGGGGCAGGGGCTGGAAACACCATATATTTT.

This clone has a handful of counts. The CDR3 DNA sequence: TGTGCCAGCAGCTCCCCAATCCACACAGATACGCAGTATTTT. This sequence encodes CASSSPIHTDTQYF. The V call is TRBV7-9, the J call TRBJ2-3; D is uncertain. V was trimmed by 4 bases and J by 2 bases, leaving 10 bases between them. From germline, CDR1 is SEHNR and CDR2 FQNEAQ (reference sequence). This CDR3 has 14 residues.

V gene TRBV30 combines with J gene TRBJ1-1; D gene uncertain. This CDR3 comprises 13 residues. V dropped 0 bases and J dropped 7 bases, with 12 bases sitting between them. Looked up from germline, CDR1 is GTSNPN and CDR2 is SVGIG (reference sequence). The CDR3 DNA sequence: TGTGCCTGGAGTGTACCCGGCAGCCTTGAAGCTTTCTTT. It codes for CAWSVPGSLEAFF.

The chain uses TRBV11-3 and TRBJ1-2, with 8 nucleotides matching TRBD1. J gave up 6 bases and V 6 bases, and 9 bases lay outside the gene matches. The CDR3 contains 14 residues. Germline lookup yields CDR1 SGHNT and CDR2 YENEEA. CDR3 sequence: CASSPGQGLNGYTF. For the CDR3, the DNA is TGTGCCAGCAGTCCTGGACAGGGACTAAATGGCTACACCTTC.

The chain carries TRBV6-4 and TRBJ2-7, with no clear D. V dropped 5 bases and J dropped 6 bases, with 23 bases sitting between them. The CDR3 is made up of 16 amino acids. CDR1 and CDR2 from the germline V gene are MRHNA and SNTAGT. The CDR3 bases are TGTGCCAGCAGTCCCCAATTGGCACGGTGGGCCTCCGAGCAGTACGTC. It is translated as CASSPQLARWASEQYV.

The V gene is TRBV27, the J gene TRBJ1-2; D unresolved. The CDR3 length is 10 residues. Germline lookup yields CDR1 MNHEY and CDR2 SMNVEV (reference sequence). Trimming took off 10 bases at V and 6 bases at J, with 9 bases between the two ends. CDR3 residues: CAKRSDGYTF. The CDR3 bases are TGTGCCAAAAGGAGCGATGGCTACACCTTC.

This chain joins TRBV7-2 and TRBJ2-4; 15 bases fit TRBD2. V lost 5 bases and J lost 6; bases outside the gene matches: 2. Per the germline V gene, CDR1 is SGHTA and CDR2 is FQGNSA. CDR3 size: 15 residues. The chain's CDR3 is CASSPGLAGGNIQYF. The CDR3 DNA follows: TGTGCCAGCAGCCCGGGACTAGCGGGGGGAAACATTCAGTACTTC.

This clone has only one observation. The chain carries TRBV2 and TRBJ2-5; D not resolved. The CDR3 is 14 residues long. V lost 6 bases to trimming and J lost 2 bases, with 13 bases between them. Germline CDR1 is SNHLY and CDR2 is FYNNEI. The CDR3 nucleotides read TGTGCCAGCAGCGCCGGACGGTCGCAAGAGACCCAGTACTTC. This codes for CASSAGRSQETQYF.

This clone was picked up a small number of times. The chain combines TRBV19 with TRBJ1-2; D not resolved. Trimming removed 7 bases at V and 8 bases at J, with 17 bases between. Looked up from germline, CDR1 is LNHDA and CDR2 is SQIVND (reference sequence). The CDR3 is 13 amino acids. CDR3 in DNA: TGTGCCAGTACTCACGACGGGGATCGAGGCTACACCTTC. It encodes CASTHDGDRGYTF.

The rearrangement uses TRBV6-6 and TRBJ2-7; a weak D match, TRBD1 (6 bases). V gave up 8 bases and J gave up 3 bases, with 11 bases separating them. This CDR3 comprises 12 residues. CDR1 is MNHNY and CDR2 is SVGAGI in the germline V gene (reference sequence). In nucleotides, the CDR3 is TGTGCCAGCGGGGGCACAAGCTACGAGCAGTACTTC. It is translated as CASGGTSYEQYF.

The rearrangement uses TRBV4-3 and TRBJ2-1, with 7 bases identical to TRBD2. V lost 1 base, J lost 10 bases, and 13 bases stayed unmatched. There are 16 residues in the CDR3. Germline CDR1 is LGHNA and CDR2 is YSLEER. The CDR3 DNA reads TGCGCCAGCAGCCAAGGGGAGGGCTGGCGGGCGCGGGAGCAGTTCTTC. As protein: CASSQGEGWRAREQFF.

This rearrangement joins TRBV11-2 to TRBJ2-1; 9 bases are a match to TRBD1. Germline CDR1 reads SGHAT; CDR2 reads FQNNGV. Trimming at V came to 0 bases and at J to 4 bases, leaving 10 bases not matched to a gene. There are 18 residues in the CDR3. The DNA of the CDR3 is TGTGCCAGCAGCTTAGAGGGACAGGGCGGTTGGGGTTACAATGAGCAGTTCTTC. Its translation: CASSLEGQGGWGYNEQFF.

This chain uses TRBV11-2 with TRBJ2-6; D possibly matches TRBD1 or TRBD2 (5 bases each). CDR1 and CDR2 (germline): SGHAT, FQNNGV. The CDR3 spans 16 residues. Trimming took off 7 bases at V and 0 bases at J, with 13 bases between the two ends. The CDR3 loop reads CASTRGRVSGANVLTF. CDR3 coding DNA: TGTGCCAGCACTCGGGGACGGGTCTCTGGGGCCAACGTCCTGACTTTC.

The rearrangement uses TRBV14 and TRBJ2-7; 7 nucleotides match TRBD1. The CDR3 loop spans 15 amino acids. CDR1 is SGHDN and CDR2 is FVKESK in the germline V gene. V gave up 4 bases and J gave up 0 bases; unmatched junction bases: 6. In DNA, the CDR3 is TGTGCCAGCAGCCCAAACTCAGGGGGCTCCTACGAGCAGTACTTC. Translating it yields CASSPNSGGSYEQYF. The entire variable domain, with the rest obtained from reference TRBV14 and TRBJ2-7, is as follows: EAGVTQFPSHSVIEKGQTVTLRCDPISGHDNLYWYRRVMGKEIKFLLHFVKESKQDESGMPNNRFLAERTGGTYSTLKVQPAELEDSGVYFCASSPNSGGSYEQYFGPGTRLTVT.

This clone was seen only a few times. V is TRBV4-1 and J is TRBJ2-1; D remains ambiguous. Germline V lookup: CDR1 MGHRA, CDR2 YSYEKL. This CDR3 spans 14 amino acids. V was cut by 0 bases and J by 3 bases, with 6 bases left in between. In DNA, the CDR3 is TGCGCCAGCAGCCAAGAAGCAGGCTACAATGAGCAGTTCTTC. Its translation is CASSQEAGYNEQFF.

This clone was observed once. This chain links TRBV7-8 with TRBJ1-1, with 8 bases lining up with TRBD1. The CDR3 is made up of 15 amino acids. Germline CDR1 is SGHVS and CDR2 is FQNEAQ. Trimming took 5 bases from V and 1 from J; bases not matched to a gene: 6. The CDR3 loop is CASSTQGAGNTEAFF. Here the CDR3 DNA reads TGTGCCAGCAGCACTCAGGGGGCGGGGAACACTGAAGCTTTCTTT.

The chain has TRBV19 and TRBJ1-4, with D hard to call. The germline gives CDR1 LNHDA, CDR2 SQIVND (reference sequence). V dropped 5 bases and J dropped 8 bases, with 12 bases sitting between them. This CDR3 contains 13 residues. CDR3 residues: CASSFEVGEKLFF. CDR3 in DNA: TGTGCCAGTAGTTTCGAGGTGGGGGAAAAACTGTTTTTT.

This chain joins TRBV19 and TRBJ2-1, with D perhaps matching TRBD1 (6 bases). V dropped 1 base and J dropped 9 bases, with 13 bases sitting between them. CDR3 size: 14 residues. Per germline, CDR1 LNHDA and CDR2 SQIVND (reference sequence). CDR3 residues: CASSIGGRFAEQFF. Written as DNA, the CDR3 is TGTGCCAGTAGTATAGGGGGGCGGTTCGCTGAGCAGTTCTTC.

CDR3 nucleotides: TGTGCCAGCAGTTTTGGGGGCTCGGCCTCCTACGAGCAGTACTTC. It encodes CASSFGGSASYEQYF. This chain joins TRBV11-3 and TRBJ2-7; the D gene is possibly TRBD1 (6 bases). This CDR3 comprises 15 residues. Trimming pared 6 bases from V and 0 bases from J, leaving 15 bases between. Germline values: CDR1 SGHNT, CDR2 YENEEA.